Presented here are 8 T cell receptor beta chains from one specimen sequenced in a study of cytomegalovirus exposure and HLA in healthy donors. PCR primers comprised 60 Vbeta and 13 Jbeta primers. The repertoire was sequenced with immunoSEQ multiplex PCR; TCRdb's copy has only in-frame clones and lacks some. The sample has about 180,000 clones, less than 80% seen once. Source material: PBMCs. The receptors derive from a woman aged 35 to 49 in good health and CMV-seronegative.

This sequence joins TRBV5-1 and TRBJ2-7, with 7 bases fitting TRBD2. CDR1 and CDR2 from the germline V gene are SGHRS and YFSETQ. Losses at the gene ends were 0 bases for V and 2 bases for J; bases not matched to a gene: 5. The CDR3 sequence is 15 residues long. Here the CDR3 DNA reads TGCGCCAGCAGCTTGGGCGGGGGAGGTGCCTACGAGCAGTACTTC. Translating gives CASSLGGGGAYEQYF.

The V gene is TRBV7-2, the J gene TRBJ2-1; D not certain. V dropped 3 bases and J dropped 8 bases, with 5 bases sitting between them. Looked up from germline, CDR1 is SGHTA and CDR2 is FQGNSA. The CDR3 consists of 11 residues. The CDR3, as DNA: TGTGCCAGCAGCTTGAGTCATGAGCAGTTCTTC. It translates to CASSLSHEQFF.

The chain has TRBV7-3 and TRBJ2-3; 8 bases line up with TRBD1. Germline V gives CDR1 SGHTA, CDR2 FQGTGA. This CDR3 has 16 residues. V lost 6 bases to trimming and J lost 2 bases; unmatched junction nucleotides: 10. In DNA form, the CDR3 reads TGTGCCAGCAGTGCCTCAGGGGGCCGATACACAGATACGCAGTATTTT. The encoded protein is CASSASGGRYTDTQYF.

The chain carries TRBV6-5 and TRBJ1-1; 7 nucleotides agree with TRBD1. V lost 5 bases and J lost 2; bases outside the gene matches: 2. This CDR3 is 13 amino acids long. CDR1 is MNHEY, CDR2 SVGAGI, per germline. The chain's CDR3 is CASSRQGNTEAFF. CDR3 nucleotides: TGTGCCAGCAGTCGACAGGGCAACACTGAAGCTTTCTTT.

This clone was seen a few times. This chain links TRBV5-1 with TRBJ1-3; D might be TRBD1 (6 bases). V lost 6 bases, J lost 0 bases, and 16 bases lay in between. CDR3 length: 16 residues. Germline V gene data show CDR1 as SGHRS and CDR2 as YFSETQ. CDR3 sequence reads: CASTTQPQGSGNTIYF. The DNA for the CDR3 is TGCGCCAGCACGACCCAACCACAGGGCTCTGGAAACACCATATATTTT. Complete variable domain (other parts from reference TRBV5-1 and TRBJ1-3): KAGVTQTPRYLIKTRGQQVTLSCSPISGHRSVSWYQQTPGQGLQFLFEYFSETQRNKGNFPGRFSGRQFSNSRSEMNVSTLELGDSALYLCASTTQPQGSGNTIYFGEGSWLTVV.

V is TRBV5-1 and J is TRBJ2-1, with 15 bases aligning to TRBD2. V trimming: 4 bases; J trimming: 6 bases; junction bases outside the gene matches: 5. CDR3 length: 16 residues. Germline CDR1 SGHRS, CDR2 YFSETQ. CDR3 nucleotide sequence: TGCGCCAGCAGCCCCTGGACTAGCGGGGGGGGCAATGAGCAGTTCTTC. The encoded protein is CASSPWTSGGGNEQFF. The complete variable domain, with remaining parts taken from reference TRBV5-1 and TRBJ2-1, reads KAGVTQTPRYLIKTRGQQVTLSCSPISGHRSVSWYQQTPGQGLQFLFEYFSETQRNKGNFPGRFSGRQFSNSRSEMNVSTLELGDSALYLCASSPWTSGGGNEQFFGPGTRLTVL.

The V gene is TRBV19, the J gene TRBJ1-2; 7 bases line up with TRBD1. Germline CDR1 reads LNHDA; CDR2 reads SQIVND (reference sequence). Trimming cost V 9 bases and J 5 bases; bases outside gene matches: 0. The CDR3 spans 10 residues. CDR3 protein: CASRGYGYTF. CDR3 DNA sequence: TGTGCCAGCAGGGGGTATGGCTACACCTTC. Drawing the rest from reference TRBV19 and TRBJ1-2, the complete variable domain is DGGITQSPKYLFRKEGQNVTLSCEQNLNHDAMYWYRQDPGQGLRLIYYSQIVNDFQKGDIAEGYSVSREKKESFPLTVTSAQKNPTAFYLCASRGYGYTFGSGTRLTVV.

The V and J genes are TRBV11-3 and TRBJ1-5; a possible D gene is TRBD1 (6 bases). The germline gives CDR1 SGHNT, CDR2 YENEEA. The CDR3 is 13 residues long. Trimming cost V 9 bases and J 3 bases, with 12 bases left between them. The CDR3 here is CARPGQHNQPQHF. In DNA form, the CDR3 reads TGTGCCAGACCCGGACAGCACAATCAGCCCCAGCATTTT.